The source of this T cell receptor (beta chain) is a study of T-cell reconstitution after alpha-beta-depleted transplantation in children. Study-wide results and limits: Fresh T-cell production supplied most of the T-cell counts and diversity seen one year after transplant. It was reported that alpha-beta T cells came from several hundred expanded graft clones (about two months after transplant).

Preparation of the TCRbeta library used unique molecular identifiers. Via MiXCR, TCRdb re-called the PCR reads, giving one row per CDR3 protein. This table holds 440,000 or so distinct CDR3 sequences, over 40% found once. This clonotype came up many times. Its antigen is not identified. The clonotype originates from a girl aged 2 to 9 with aplastic anemia, due to receive a stem cell transplant. Sequencing was performed on PBMCs, taken before TCRalphabeta/CD19-depleted stem cell transplant.

CDR3 DNA sequence: TGCGCCAGCAGCTTGGCCTCCGGACTAGCAACAGATACGCAGTATTTT. Its translation is CASSLASGLATDTQYF. V is TRBV5-1 and J is TRBJ2-3; 8 bases are a match to TRBD2. The CDR3 totals 16 residues. Per the germline V gene, CDR1 is SGHRS and CDR2 is YFSETQ. The junction had 6 bases not matched to a gene; V was cut back by 0 bases and J by 3 bases.